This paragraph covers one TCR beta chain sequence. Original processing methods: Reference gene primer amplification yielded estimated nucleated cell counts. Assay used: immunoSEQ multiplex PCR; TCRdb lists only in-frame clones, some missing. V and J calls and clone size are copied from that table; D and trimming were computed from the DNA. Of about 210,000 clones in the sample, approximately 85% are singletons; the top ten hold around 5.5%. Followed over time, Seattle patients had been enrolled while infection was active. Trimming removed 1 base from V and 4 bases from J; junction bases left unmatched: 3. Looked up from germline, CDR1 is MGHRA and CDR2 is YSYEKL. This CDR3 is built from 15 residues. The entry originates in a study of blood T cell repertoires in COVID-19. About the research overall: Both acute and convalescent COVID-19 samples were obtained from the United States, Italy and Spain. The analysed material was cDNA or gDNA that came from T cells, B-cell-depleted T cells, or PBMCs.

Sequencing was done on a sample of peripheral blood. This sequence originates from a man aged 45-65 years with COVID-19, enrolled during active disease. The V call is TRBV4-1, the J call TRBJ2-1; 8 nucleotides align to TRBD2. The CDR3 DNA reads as TGCGCCAGCAGCCAAGCGGGGGGGAATTACAATGAGCAGTTCTTC. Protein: CASSQAGGNYNEQFF.